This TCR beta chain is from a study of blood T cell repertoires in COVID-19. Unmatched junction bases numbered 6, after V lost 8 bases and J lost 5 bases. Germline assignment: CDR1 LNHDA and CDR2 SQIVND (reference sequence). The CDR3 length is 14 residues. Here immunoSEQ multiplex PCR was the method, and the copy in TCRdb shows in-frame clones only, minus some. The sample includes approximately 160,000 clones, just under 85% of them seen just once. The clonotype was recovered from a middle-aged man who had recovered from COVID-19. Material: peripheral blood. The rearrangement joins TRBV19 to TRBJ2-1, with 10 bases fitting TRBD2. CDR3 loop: CASSGTSANNEQFF. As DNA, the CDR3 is TGTGCCAGTTCCGGGACTAGCGCCAACAATGAGCAGTTCTTC.